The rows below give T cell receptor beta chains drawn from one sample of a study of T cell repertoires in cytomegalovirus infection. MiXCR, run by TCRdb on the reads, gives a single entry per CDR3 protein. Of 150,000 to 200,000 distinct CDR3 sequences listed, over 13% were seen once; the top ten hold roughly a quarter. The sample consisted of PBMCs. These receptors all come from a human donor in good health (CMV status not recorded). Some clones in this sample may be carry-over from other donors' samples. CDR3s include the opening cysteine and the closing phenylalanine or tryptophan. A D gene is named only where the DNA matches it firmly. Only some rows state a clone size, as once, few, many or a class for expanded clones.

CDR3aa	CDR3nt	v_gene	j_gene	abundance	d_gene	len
CASSGRQGRETQYF	TGTGCCAGCAGCGGTAGACAGGGAAGAGAGACCCAGTACTTC	TRBV9	TRBJ2-5	few	TRBD1	14
CASSQVDFYTEAFF	TGCGCCAGCAGCCAAGTTGATTTCTACACTGAAGCTTTCTTT	TRBV4-1	TRBJ1-1	few	NA	14
CASSRGNEQFF	TGTGCCAGCAGCCGGGGCAATGAGCAGTTCTTC	TRBV7-2	TRBJ2-1	many	NA	11
CASSLAGNSNQPQHF	TGTGCCAGCAGTTTGGCAGGGAATAGCAATCAGCCCCAGCATTTT	TRBV12-3/TRBV12-4	TRBJ1-5	many	NA	15
CASSLRFSGDTEAFF	TGTGCCAGCAGTTTAAGGTTCAGCGGGGACACTGAAGCTTTCTTT	TRBV12-3/TRBV12-4	TRBJ1-1	NA	NA	15
CSVVGGSGNIQYF	TGCAGCGTTGTTGGAGGGAGCGGAAACATTCAGTACTTC	TRBV29-1	TRBJ2-4	few	NA	13
CASSQDGRTGLYNEQFF	TGTGCCAGCAGCCAAGATGGTAGGACAGGTCTTTACAATGAGCAGTTCTTC	TRBV3-1	TRBJ2-1	NA	TRBD1	17
CASSPVPILQGDADTQYF	TGTGCCAGCAGCCCCGTGCCCATATTACAGGGGGACGCAGATACGCAGTATTTT	TRBV6-2/TRBV6-3	TRBJ2-3	few	TRBD1	18
CASSLTGTRTDTQYF	TGTGCCAGCAGCCTGACAGGGACGAGGACAGATACGCAGTATTTT	TRBV7-8	TRBJ2-3	many	TRBD1	15
CASRRQGDVGYTF	TGTGCCAGCAGGAGACAGGGGGATGTCGGCTACACCTTC	TRBV6-2/TRBV6-3	TRBJ1-2	NA	TRBD1	13
CSVEQGAKYNEQFF	TGCAGCGTTGAACAGGGGGCGAAGTACAATGAGCAGTTCTTC	TRBV29-1	TRBJ2-1	NA	TRBD1	14
CASSQREKGYEQYF	TGTGCCAGCAGCCAAAGGGAAAAGGGTTACGAGCAGTACTTC	TRBV7-9	TRBJ2-7	few	NA	14
CATSDRDSPSQETQYF	TGTGCCACCAGTGACCGGGACTCGCCGAGCCAAGAGACCCAGTACTTC	TRBV24-1	TRBJ2-5	NA	NA	16
CASSLKPGDQPQHF	TGTGCCAGCAGCTTAAAGCCAGGGGATCAGCCCCAGCATTTT	TRBV7-6	TRBJ1-5	many	NA	14
CATRTRDKDYEQYF	TGTGCCACCAGAACCCGGGACAAAGACTACGAGCAGTACTTC	TRBV24-1	TRBJ2-7	NA	NA	14
CASSYPREETQYF	TGTGCCAGCAGTTACCCGAGGGAAGAGACCCAGTACTTC	TRBV6-6	TRBJ2-5	many	NA	13
CASSFWTGSTDTQYF	TGTGCCAGCAGTTTTTGGACAGGGAGCACAGATACGCAGTATTTT	TRBV27	TRBJ2-3	NA	TRBD1	15
CASTYGGLAGETQYF	TGTGCCAGCACCTACGGCGGCCTCGCGGGGGAGACCCAGTACTTC	TRBV6-5	TRBJ2-5	many	NA	15
CASSSPAGPSNQPQHF	TGTGCCAGCAGTTCGCCGGCCGGACCGAGCAATCAGCCCCAGCATTTT	TRBV28	TRBJ1-5	NA	NA	16
CASSGQGTYEQYF	TGTGCCAGCAGTGGACAGGGCACCTACGAGCAGTACTTC	TRBV6-1	TRBJ2-7	many	TRBD1	13
CASSLTGLSGELFF	TGTGCCAGCAGCTTGACAGGGCTGTCCGGGGAGCTGTTTTTT	TRBV7-9	TRBJ2-2	many	TRBD1	14
CASSEVTSGTDEQYF	TGTGCCAGCAGTGAAGTTACTAGCGGGACCGACGAGCAGTACTTC	TRBV2	TRBJ2-7	few	TRBD2	15
CAISPGPVISGNTIYF	TGTGCCATCAGTCCGGGACCCGTAATCTCTGGAAACACCATATATTTT	TRBV10-3	TRBJ1-3	many	NA	16
CASSLVGLGRNEQFF	TGTGCCAGCAGCTTAGTGGGACTAGGGAGGAATGAGCAGTTCTTC	TRBV7-9	TRBJ2-1	NA	TRBD2	15
CASSLSGRGLVAFF	TGTGCCAGCAGTTTGTCCGGCAGGGGACTGGTAGCTTTCTTT	TRBV28	TRBJ1-1	NA	NA	14
CAWTGSREQYF	TGTGCCTGGACCGGGAGTCGCGAGCAGTACTTC	TRBV30	TRBJ2-7	NA	NA	11
CASSQDEQGYSPLHF	TGCGCCAGCAGCCAAGATGAGCAGGGATATTCACCCCTCCACTTT	TRBV4-3	TRBJ1-6	few	NA	15
CSVSIDSSNIQYF	TGCAGCGTTTCCATCGACTCCTCAAACATTCAGTACTTC	TRBV29-1	TRBJ2-4	many	NA	13
CASSYRDNYEQYF	TGTGCCAGCAGTTACAGGGATAACTACGAGCAGTACTTC	TRBV12-3/TRBV12-4	TRBJ2-7	many	NA	13
CASSLLAGGVTDTQYF	TGTGCCAGCAGCTTACTAGCGGGGGGCGTCACAGATACGCAGTATTTT	TRBV6-5	TRBJ2-3	few	TRBD2	16
CASSLDRRLYNEQFF	TGTGCCAGCAGCTTAGATAGGCGGCTGTACAATGAGCAGTTCTTC	TRBV7-2	TRBJ2-1	many	NA	15
CASSEYPVWGVGSGELFF	TGTGCCAGCAGTGAATACCCCGTTTGGGGGGTGGGATCCGGGGAGCTGTTTTTT	TRBV6-1	TRBJ2-2	many	NA	18
CASKGKDSYEQYF	TGTGCCAGCAAAGGTAAAGACTCCTACGAGCAGTACTTC	TRBV25-1	TRBJ2-7	few	NA	13
CASTAGPGNTIYF	TGTGCCAGCACGGCAGGCCCTGGAAACACCATATATTTT	TRBV12-3/TRBV12-4	TRBJ1-3	NA	NA	13
CASSRPQETQYF	TGTGCCAGCAGCCGCCCGCAAGAGACCCAGTACTTC	TRBV7-2	TRBJ2-5	many	NA	12
CASSLYGEANYEQYF	TGCGCCAGCAGCTTGTACGGAGAGGCAAACTACGAGCAGTACTTC	TRBV5-1	TRBJ2-7	few	NA	15
CASSLTGTELPQHF	TGTGCCAGCAGCCTCACCGGGACAGAACTGCCCCAGCATTTT	TRBV7-8	TRBJ1-5	many	TRBD1	14
CSARQGNQPQHF	TGCAGTGCTAGACAGGGCAATCAGCCCCAGCATTTT	TRBV20-1	TRBJ1-5	many	NA	12